This TCR beta chain was identified in a study of pediatric ulcerative colitis. Up to 500,000 reads were sequenced per sample. Assay used: immunoSEQ multiplex PCR; TCRdb lists only in-frame clones, some missing. The repertoire holds 50,000 to 65,000 clones, with 85% to 90% as singletons. V trimming: 3 bases; J trimming: 3 bases; junction bases outside the gene matches: 4. Per germline, CDR1 SGHRS and CDR2 YFSETQ. This CDR3 contains 17 residues. V usage is TRBV5-1 and J usage is TRBJ2-4, with 15 bases matching TRBD2. Material for sequencing was blood. This receptor was taken from a boy aged 5-17 years with severe ulcerative colitis. CDR3 nucleotide sequence: TGCGCCAGCAGCTGGACTAGCGGGAGGGGTGGCAAAAACATTCAGTACTTC. Residues: CASSWTSGRGGKNIQYF.